This entry features one TCR beta chain sequence. This entry is derived from a study of human T cells and chemical hapten exposure. The library tagged each cDNA molecule with unique molecular identifiers. TCRdb independently ran MiXCR on the RACE reads; one entry per CDR3 protein. The sample includes 180,000 or so distinct CDR3 sequences, around 20% seen only once; the top ten take 6.7%. The time point denotes: patch test 1, 2 weeks after DPC sensitization. As to treatment: therapeutic diphenylcyclopropenone sensitization with weekly scalp DPC. The drawing of blood occurred before each patch test was applied. With 0 bases clipped from V and 3 bases from J, the junction kept 7 bases outside the gene matches. Per the germline V gene, CDR1 is MNHNY and CDR2 is SVGAGI (reference sequence). This CDR3 has 17 amino acids.

This TCR derives from a woman aged 45-59 years with alopecia areata. Some clones in this sample may be carry-over from other donors' samples. V usage is TRBV6-6 and J usage is TRBJ2-5; TRBD2 matches at 10 bases. The sample consisted of whole blood, taken in connection with sensitization to the hapten diphenylcyclopropenone (DPC). The CDR3 spells CASSYSPGLALKETQYF. For the CDR3, the DNA is TGTGCCAGCAGTTACTCTCCGGGACTAGCGCTTAAAGAGACCCAGTACTTC.